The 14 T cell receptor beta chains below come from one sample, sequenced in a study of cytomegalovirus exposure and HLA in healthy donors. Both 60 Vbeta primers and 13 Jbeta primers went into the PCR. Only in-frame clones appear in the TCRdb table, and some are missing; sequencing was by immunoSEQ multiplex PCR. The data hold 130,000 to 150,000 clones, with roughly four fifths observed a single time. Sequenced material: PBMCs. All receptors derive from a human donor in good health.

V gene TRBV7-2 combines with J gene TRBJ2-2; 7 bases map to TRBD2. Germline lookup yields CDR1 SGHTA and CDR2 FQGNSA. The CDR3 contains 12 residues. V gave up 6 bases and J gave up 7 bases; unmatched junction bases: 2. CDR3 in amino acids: CASRLADGELFF. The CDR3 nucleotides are TGTGCCAGCAGGCTAGCGGACGGGGAGCTGTTTTTT.

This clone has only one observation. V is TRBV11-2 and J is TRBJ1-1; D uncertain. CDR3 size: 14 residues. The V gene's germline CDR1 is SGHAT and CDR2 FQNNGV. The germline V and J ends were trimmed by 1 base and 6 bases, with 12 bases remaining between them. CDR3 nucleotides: TGTGCCAGCAGCTTAGTGGCAGTAGGAGCTGAAGCTTTCTTT. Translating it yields CASSLVAVGAEAFF.

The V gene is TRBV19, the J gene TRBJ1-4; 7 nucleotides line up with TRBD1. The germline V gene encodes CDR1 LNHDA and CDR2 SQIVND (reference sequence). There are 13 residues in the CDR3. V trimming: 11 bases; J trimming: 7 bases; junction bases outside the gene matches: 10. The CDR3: CAASRGLFEKLFF. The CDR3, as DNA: TGTGCCGCATCAAGGGGGCTCTTTGAAAAACTGTTTTTT. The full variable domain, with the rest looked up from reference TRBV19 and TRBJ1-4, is DGGITQSPKYLFRKEGQNVTLSCEQNLNHDAMYWYRQDPGQGLRLIYYSQIVNDFQKGDIAEGYSVSREKKESFPLTVTSAQKNPTAFYLCAASRGLFEKLFFGSGTQLSVL.

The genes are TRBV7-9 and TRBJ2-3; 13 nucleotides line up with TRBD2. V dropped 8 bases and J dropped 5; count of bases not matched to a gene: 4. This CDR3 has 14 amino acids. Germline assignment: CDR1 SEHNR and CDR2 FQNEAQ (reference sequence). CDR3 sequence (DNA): TGTGCCAGCGGACTAGCGGGAGTGGTAGATACGCAGTATTTT. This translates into CASGLAGVVDTQYF. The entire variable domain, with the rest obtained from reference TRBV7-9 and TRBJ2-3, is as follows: DTGVSQNPRHKITKRGQNVTFRCDPISEHNRLYWYRQTLGQGPEFLTYFQNEAQLEKSRLLSDRFSAERPKGSFSTLEIQRTEQGDSAMYLCASGLAGVVDTQYFGPGTRLTVL.

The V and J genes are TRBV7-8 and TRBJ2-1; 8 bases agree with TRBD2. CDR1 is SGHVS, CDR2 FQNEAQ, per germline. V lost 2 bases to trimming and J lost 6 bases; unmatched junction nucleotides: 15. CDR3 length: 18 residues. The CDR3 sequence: CASSLIVFSGSSGNEQFF. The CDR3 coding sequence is TGTGCCAGCAGCTTAATCGTGTTCAGCGGGAGCTCAGGCAATGAGCAGTTCTTC. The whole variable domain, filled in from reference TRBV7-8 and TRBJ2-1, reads GAGVSQSPRYKVAKRGQDVALRCDPISGHVSLFWYQQALGQGPEFLTYFQNEAQLDKSGLPSDRFFAERPEGSVSTLKIQRTQQEDSAVYLCASSLIVFSGSSGNEQFFGPGTRLTVL.

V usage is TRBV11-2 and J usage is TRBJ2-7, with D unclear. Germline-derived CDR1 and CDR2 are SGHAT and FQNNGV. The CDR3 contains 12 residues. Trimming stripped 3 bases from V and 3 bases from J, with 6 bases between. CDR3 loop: CASSFSGYEQYF. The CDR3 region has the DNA TGTGCCAGCAGCTTCTCCGGCTACGAGCAGTACTTC.

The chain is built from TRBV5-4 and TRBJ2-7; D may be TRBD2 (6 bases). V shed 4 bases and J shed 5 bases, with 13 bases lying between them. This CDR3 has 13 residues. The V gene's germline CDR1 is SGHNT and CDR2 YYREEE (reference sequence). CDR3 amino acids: CASSPGVGNEQYF. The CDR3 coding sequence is TGTGCCAGCAGCCCGGGGGTAGGGAACGAGCAGTACTTC.

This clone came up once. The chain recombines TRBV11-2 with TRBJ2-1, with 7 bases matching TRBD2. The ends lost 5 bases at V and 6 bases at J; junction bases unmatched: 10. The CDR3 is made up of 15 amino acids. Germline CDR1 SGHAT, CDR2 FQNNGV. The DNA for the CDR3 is TGTGCCAGCAGCCACAGGACTAGTAGTCGCAATGAGCAGTTCTTC. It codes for CASSHRTSSRNEQFF. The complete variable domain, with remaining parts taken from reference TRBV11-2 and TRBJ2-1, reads EAGVAQSPRYKIIEKRQSVAFWCNPISGHATLYWYQQILGQGPKLLIQFQNNGVVDDSQLPKDRFSAERLKGVDSTLKIQPAKLEDSAVYLCASSHRTSSRNEQFFGPGTRLTVL.

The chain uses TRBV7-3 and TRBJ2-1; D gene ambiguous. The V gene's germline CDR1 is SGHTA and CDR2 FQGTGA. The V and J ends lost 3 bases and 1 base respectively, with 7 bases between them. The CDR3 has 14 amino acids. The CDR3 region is CASSLAGSYNEQFF. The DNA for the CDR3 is TGTGCCAGCAGCTTGGCAGGATCCTACAATGAGCAGTTCTTC. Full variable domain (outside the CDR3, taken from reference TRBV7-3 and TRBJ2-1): GAGVSQTPSNKVTEKGKYVELRCDPISGHTALYWYRQSLGQGPEFLIYFQGTGAADDSGLPNDRFFAVRPEGSVSTLKIQRTERGDSAVYLCASSLAGSYNEQFFGPGTRLTVL.

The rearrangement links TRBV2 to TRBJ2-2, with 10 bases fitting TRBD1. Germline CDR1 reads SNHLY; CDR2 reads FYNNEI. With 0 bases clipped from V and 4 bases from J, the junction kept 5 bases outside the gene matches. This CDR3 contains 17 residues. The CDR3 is CASSEATGGTGTGELFF. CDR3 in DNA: TGTGCCAGCAGTGAAGCGACAGGGGGCACAGGCACCGGGGAGCTGTTTTTT.

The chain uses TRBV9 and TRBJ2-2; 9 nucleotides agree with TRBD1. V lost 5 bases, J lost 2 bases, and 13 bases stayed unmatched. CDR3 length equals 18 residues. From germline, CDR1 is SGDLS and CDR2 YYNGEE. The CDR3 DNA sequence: TGTGCCAGCAGTTCCCATGTTGGACAGGGGACCAACACCGGGGAGCTGTTTTTT. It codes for CASSSHVGQGTNTGELFF.

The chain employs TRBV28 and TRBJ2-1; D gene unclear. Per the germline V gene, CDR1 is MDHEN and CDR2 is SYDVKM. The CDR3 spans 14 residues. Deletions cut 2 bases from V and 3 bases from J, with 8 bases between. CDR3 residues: CASSLITNYNEQFF. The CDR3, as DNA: TGTGCCAGCAGTTTAATCACAAACTACAATGAGCAGTTCTTC.

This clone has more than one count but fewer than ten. The CDR3 DNA sequence: TGTGCCAGCAGCACGACCTCGGGGAGGTACAATGAGCAGTTCTTC. This encodes CASSTTSGRYNEQFF. The chain is built from TRBV7-8 and TRBJ2-1, with D tentatively TRBD2 (6 bases). The CDR3 is 15 amino acids. The germline V gene has CDR1 SGHVS and CDR2 FQNEAQ. V lost 5 bases to trimming and J lost 4 bases, with 15 bases between them.

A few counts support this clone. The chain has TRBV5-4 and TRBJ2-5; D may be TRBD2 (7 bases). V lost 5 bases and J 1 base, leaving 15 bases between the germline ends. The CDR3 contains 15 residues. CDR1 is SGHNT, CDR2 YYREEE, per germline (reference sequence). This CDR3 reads CASRGGGAPQETQYF. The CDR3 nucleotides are TGTGCCAGCAGGGGAGGGGGGGCCCCCCAAGAGACCCAGTACTTC.